The 28 T cell receptor beta chains below come from one sample, sequenced in a study of CD8 T cells in Susac syndrome. With random hexamers, 0.5 to 1 ug RNA was reverse transcribed. TCRdb reprocessed the immunoSEQ multiplex PCR reads with MiXCR, giving one entry per CDR3 protein. The profile shows 200,000 or so distinct CDR3 sequences, under 97% of them singletons. The sample consisted of CD4+ T cells from PBMCs. The receptors derive from a human donor with multiple sclerosis.

J is TRBJ1-5 and V is TRBV6-2 or TRBV6-3, with 7 nucleotides matching TRBD1. This CDR3 is 18 amino acids long. J gave up 5 bases and V 8 bases, and 21 bases lay outside the gene matches. Germline CDR1 MNHEY, CDR2 SVGEGT. CDR3 nucleotides: TGTGCCAGCGGCTCCGTCCGCACGCCGACAGGGCACGATCAGCCCCAGCATTTT. Protein sequence: CASGSVRTPTGHDQPQHF.

This clonotype was counted once. The V and J genes are TRBV6-5 and TRBJ2-1; a weak D match, TRBD2 (5 bases). The CDR3 spans 15 residues. V was pared by 3 bases and J by 7 bases, with 16 bases between. The germline V gene encodes CDR1 MNHEY and CDR2 SVGAGI. The chain's CDR3 is CASSYTRVEGNEQFF. DNA of the CDR3: TGTGCCAGCAGTTATACGAGGGTCGAGGGAAATGAGCAGTTCTTC.

This clonotype showed up just once. Germline is not matched at one junction end, which may reflect a read error. The chain carries TRBV29-1 and TRBJ2-3; 7 nucleotides line up with TRBD2. This CDR3 spans 13 amino acids. CDR1 is SQVTM, CDR2 ANQGSEA, per germline. This CDR3 is CSAERGVGNTQYF. CDR3 DNA sequence: TGCAGCGCTGAACGGGGGGTCGGGAATACGCAGTATTTT.

The chain uses TRBV2 and TRBJ2-2; no firm D call. This CDR3 is 13 amino acids long. Germline V lookup: CDR1 SNHLY, CDR2 FYNNEI. Trimming shortened V by 8 bases and J by 0 bases, and 7 bases separated the two germline ends. The CDR3 loop reads CASGRTNTGELFF. Here the CDR3 DNA reads TGTGCCAGCGGACGGACGAACACCGGGGAGCTGTTTTTT.

The chain combines TRBV20-1 with TRBJ1-5; D might be TRBD1 (5 bases). There are 14 residues in the CDR3. Germline V gives CDR1 DFQATT, CDR2 SNEGSKA (reference sequence). V lost 0 bases and J lost 3, with 9 bases in between. The CDR3 DNA reads as TGCAGTGCTAGAGACTGGGGCCCCAATCAGCCCCAGCATTTT. This codes for CSARDWGPNQPQHF.

The CDR3: CASSRVVGITEAFF. CDR3 DNA sequence: TGTGCCAGTAGCAGGGTGGTAGGGATCACTGAAGCTTTCTTT. V and J are TRBV19 and TRBJ1-1, with D tentatively TRBD1 (5 bases). Per the germline V gene, CDR1 is LNHDA and CDR2 is SQIVND (reference sequence). The V end was cut by 6 bases, the J end by 4 bases, with 15 bases between. The CDR3 runs 14 residues.

The genes are TRBV20-1 and TRBJ2-5; 10 bases fit TRBD2. The CDR3 consists of 16 residues. Unmatched junction bases numbered 11, after V lost 3 bases and J lost 4 bases. Germline V lookup: CDR1 DFQATT, CDR2 SNEGSKA (reference sequence). The chain's CDR3 is CSARVTSGLPPETQYF. The CDR3 bases are TGCAGTGCTAGGGTGACTAGCGGGCTTCCTCCAGAGACCCAGTACTTC.

The CDR3 sequence is CAWSPPGHSNQPQHF. The CDR3 DNA reads TGTGCCTGGAGTCCTCCGGGACATAGCAATCAGCCCCAGCATTTT. This chain connects TRBV30 to TRBJ1-5, with D perhaps matching TRBD1 (6 bases). This CDR3 has 15 amino acids. Trimming removed 2 bases from V and 0 bases from J, with 11 bases in between. Germline loops: CDR1 GTSNPN, CDR2 SVGIG (reference sequence).

This chain joins TRBV5-1 and TRBJ1-1, with no clear D. Germline values: CDR1 SGHRS, CDR2 YFSETQ. Trimming took 4 bases from V and 1 from J, leaving 11 bases between them. There are 14 residues in the CDR3. The CDR3 loop is CASSKGVPNTEAFF. CDR3 in DNA: TGCGCCAGCAGCAAGGGAGTCCCGAACACTGAAGCTTTCTTT.

J is TRBJ1-4 and V is TRBV29-1; TRBD1 matches 10 bases. Germline V gene data show CDR1 as SQVTM and CDR2 as ANQGSEA. V was pared by 6 bases and J by 1 base, with 8 bases of the junction left unmatched. The CDR3 sequence is 16 residues long. The CDR3 is CSVLPGQGGTNEKLFF. The CDR3 nucleotides read TGCAGCGTGTTACCAGGACAGGGGGGAACTAATGAAAAACTGTTTTTT.

V gene TRBV29-1 combines with J gene TRBJ2-1; TRBD1 is a possible D gene (6 bases). Germline CDR1 reads SQVTM; CDR2 reads ANQGSEA. CDR3 size: 13 residues. Trimming took 5 bases from V and 4 from J, leaving 12 bases between them. CDR3 bases: TGCAGCGTTCGGGACACGGGATACAATGAGCAGTTCTTC. This codes for CSVRDTGYNEQFF.

V gene TRBV19 combines with J gene TRBJ2-1, with 7 positions matching TRBD2. This CDR3 comprises 15 residues. CDR1 is LNHDA, CDR2 SQIVND, per germline (reference sequence). Trimming cost V 2 bases and J 6 bases; bases outside gene matches: 7. The CDR3 nucleotides are TGTGCCAGTAGTATAATTGGGGAGGGAAGCAATGAGCAGTTCTTC. Amino acid sequence: CASSIIGEGSNEQFF. The variable domain in full, with the rest retrieved from reference TRBV19 and TRBJ2-1, is DGGITQSPKYLFRKEGQNVTLSCEQNLNHDAMYWYRQDPGQGLRLIYYSQIVNDFQKGDIAEGYSVSREKKESFPLTVTSAQKNPTAFYLCASSIIGEGSNEQFFGPGTRLTVL.

The chain carries TRBV9 and TRBJ2-3; tentatively, D is TRBD2 (5 bases). V was clipped by 1 base and J by 4 bases, with 10 bases between them. This CDR3 comprises 14 residues. CDR1 is SGDLS and CDR2 is YYNGEE in the germline V gene. The DNA of the CDR3 is TGTGCCAGCAGCGTACTAGCCGTACCAGATACGCAGTATTTT. Protein sequence: CASSVLAVPDTQYF.

V gene TRBV29-1 combines with J gene TRBJ2-2; tentatively, D is TRBD1 (6 bases). Germline CDR1 is SQVTM and CDR2 is ANQGSEA. The CDR3 runs to 14 residues. Trimming left V 6 bases short and J 0 bases short, with 11 bases between. In DNA, the CDR3 is TGCAGCGTCCTGGACAGCCCGAACACCGGGGAGCTGTTTTTT. This sequence encodes CSVLDSPNTGELFF.

The J gene is TRBJ2-7, the V gene TRBV30; 9 nucleotides align to TRBD2. The CDR3 loop spans 16 amino acids. With V trimmed by 4 bases and J by 3 bases, 13 bases remained unmatched. CDR1 GTSNPN and CDR2 SVGIG come from the germline V gene (reference sequence). CDR3 sequence (DNA): TGTGCCTGGACGGCTCCAGCGGGGGGCGAAATCTACGAGCAGTACTTC. It is translated as CAWTAPAGGEIYEQYF.

V and J are TRBV18 and TRBJ1-4; possibly TRBD1 for D (6 bases). CDR1 is KGHSH, CDR2 LQKENI, per germline. Trimming removed 3 bases from V and 12 bases from J, with 14 bases in between. The CDR3 contains 13 residues. The chain's CDR3 is CASSPGALAELFF. CDR3 nucleotide sequence: TGTGCCAGCTCACCGGGGGCCTTGGCGGAACTGTTTTTT.

The chain is built from TRBV15 and TRBJ2-2; D ambiguous. This CDR3 is 14 amino acids long. Trimming shortened V by 7 bases and J by 3 bases, and 12 bases separated the two germline ends. The germline V gene encodes CDR1 LNHNV and CDR2 YYDKDF (reference sequence). CDR3 in DNA: TGTGCCACCAAGTCTACCAAGGACACCGGGGAGCTGTTTTTT. Residues: CATKSTKDTGELFF.

The chain uses TRBV29-1 and TRBJ1-2; TRBD1 matches 10 bases. Germline V gene data show CDR1 as SQVTM and CDR2 as ANQGSEA. The CDR3 spans 15 residues. The junction had 9 bases not matched to a gene; V was cut back by 6 bases and J by 2 bases. CDR3 in amino acids: CSVNQPGQGNYGYTF. The DNA of the CDR3 is TGCAGCGTCAACCAGCCGGGACAGGGGAACTATGGCTACACCTTC.

This chain links TRBV20-1 with TRBJ2-7, with 7 bases that match TRBD2. The CDR3 spans 15 residues. The J segment lost 0 bases and the V segment lost 3 bases, leaving 8 bases of the junction unmatched. Germline-derived CDR1 and CDR2 are DFQATT and SNEGSKA (reference sequence). The CDR3 loop is CSASGSGVSSYEQYF. CDR3 bases: TGCAGTGCTAGCGGGAGCGGGGTGAGCTCCTACGAGCAGTACTTC.

The chain employs TRBV29-1 and TRBJ2-4, with D perhaps being TRBD1 or TRBD2 (6 bases each). The CDR3 runs 15 residues. The ends were cut back, 1 base at V and 0 bases at J, with 10 bases in the middle. Germline V CDR1 and CDR2: SQVTM, ANQGSEA. Here the CDR3 reads CSVEVRGLAKNIQYF. CDR3 nucleotides: TGCAGCGTTGAAGTTCGGGGGCTAGCCAAAAACATTCAGTACTTC.

The chain is built from TRBV25-1 and TRBJ2-7; no firm D call. V was cut by 5 bases and J by 3 bases, with 5 bases left in between. This CDR3 is 11 amino acids long. The germline CDR1 and CDR2 sequences are MGHDK and SYGVNS. CDR3 protein: CASSLHYEQYF. CDR3 in DNA: TGTGCCAGCAGTCTACACTACGAGCAGTACTTC.

This chain uses TRBV29-1 with TRBJ1-2; D might be TRBD1 (5 bases). V dropped 4 bases and J dropped 2 bases, with 11 bases sitting between them. Germline V gives CDR1 SQVTM, CDR2 ANQGSEA. The CDR3 is made up of 13 amino acids. CDR3 in DNA: TGCAGCGTTGTTGGGAACAGGAACTATGGCTACACCTTC. It codes for CSVVGNRNYGYTF.

This chain links TRBV20-1 with TRBJ2-7; no clear D gene. Trimming pared 3 bases from V and 4 bases from J, leaving 13 bases between. Germline V gives CDR1 DFQATT, CDR2 SNEGSKA (reference sequence). The CDR3 consists of 13 residues. CDR3 nucleotides: TGCAGTGCTAGGAACGGACCGAGATACGAGCAGTACTTC. This codes for CSARNGPRYEQYF.

The rearrangement links TRBV29-1 to TRBJ1-4; 7 nucleotides align to TRBD1. CDR1 SQVTM and CDR2 ANQGSEA come from the germline V gene. The V and J ends lost 3 bases and 2 bases, in that order; junction bases with no gene match: 9. The CDR3 extends over 16 amino acids. The CDR3 region is CSVEDRDRPTNEKLFF. The CDR3, as DNA: TGCAGCGTTGAGGACCGGGACAGACCTACTAATGAAAAACTGTTTTTT. Full variable domain (remainder filled in from reference TRBV29-1 and TRBJ1-4): SAVISQKPSRDICQRGTSLTIQCQVDSQVTMMFWYRQQPGQSLTLIATANQGSEATYESGFVIDKFPISRPNLTFSTLTVSNMSPEDSSIYLCSVEDRDRPTNEKLFFGSGTQLSVL.

This chain connects TRBV15 to TRBJ2-1; 11 nucleotides align to TRBD2. Germline V lookup: CDR1 LNHNV, CDR2 YYDKDF (reference sequence). With V trimmed by 0 bases and J by 6 bases, 4 bases remained unmatched. This CDR3 region has 16 residues. The CDR3 DNA sequence: TGTGCCACCAGCAGAGATCTCCTAGCGGGGGGCAATGAGCAGTTCTTC. It yields the protein CATSRDLLAGGNEQFF.

The genes are TRBV29-1 and TRBJ1-2, with D tentatively TRBD1 (5 bases). V dropped 6 bases and J dropped 4 bases, with 15 bases sitting between them. Germline V lookup: CDR1 SQVTM, CDR2 ANQGSEA. The length of the CDR3 is 13 residues. The CDR3, as DNA: TGCAGCGTCCTAGCCGGGGGGGTCTATGGCTACACCTTC. Its translation is CSVLAGGVYGYTF.

The chain is built from TRBV13 and TRBJ2-7, with 9 bases that match TRBD1. Trimming removed 6 bases from V and 6 bases from J; junction bases left unmatched: 9. CDR3 length: 14 amino acids. Germline assignment: CDR1 PRHDT and CDR2 FYEKMQ (reference sequence). CDR3 sequence (DNA): TGTGCCAGCAGACTCCGGGACAGGGCCGGCGAGCAGTACTTC. Translation gives CASRLRDRAGEQYF. The full variable domain, completed using reference TRBV13 and TRBJ2-7, is AAGVIQSPRHLIKEKRETATLKCYPIPRHDTVYWYQQGPGQDPQFLISFYEKMQSDKGSIPDRFSAQQFSDYHSELNMSSLELGDSALYFCASRLRDRAGEQYFGPGTRLTVT.

The chain uses TRBV7-2 and TRBJ2-1; 7 nucleotides line up with TRBD1. J lost 15 bases, V lost 5 bases, and 10 bases had no gene match. There are 12 residues in the CDR3. Germline CDR1 is SGHTA and CDR2 is FQGNSA. The CDR3 protein is CASSPPTGYRFF. DNA of the CDR3: TGTGCCAGCAGCCCCCCGACAGGGTATCGGTTCTTC.